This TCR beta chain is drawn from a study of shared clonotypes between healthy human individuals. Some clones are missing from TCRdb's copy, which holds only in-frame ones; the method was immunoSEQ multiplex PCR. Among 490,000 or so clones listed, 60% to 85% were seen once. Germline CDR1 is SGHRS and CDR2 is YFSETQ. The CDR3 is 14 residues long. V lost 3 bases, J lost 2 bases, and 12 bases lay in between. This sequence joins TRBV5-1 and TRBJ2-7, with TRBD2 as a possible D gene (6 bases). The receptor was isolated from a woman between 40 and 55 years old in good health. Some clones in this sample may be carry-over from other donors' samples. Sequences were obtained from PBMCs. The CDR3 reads CASSWGDPTYEQYF. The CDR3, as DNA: TGCGCCAGCAGCTGGGGGGATCCAACCTACGAGCAGTACTTC. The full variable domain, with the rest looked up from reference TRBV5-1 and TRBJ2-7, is KAGVTQTPRYLIKTRGQQVTLSCSPISGHRSVSWYQQTPGQGLQFLFEYFSETQRNKGNFPGRFSGRQFSNSRSEMNVSTLELGDSALYLCASSWGDPTYEQYFGPGTRLTVT.